This entry is about one TCR beta chain. No antigen is known for it. Germline V gives CDR1 SGHTA, CDR2 FQGNSA. The CDR3 runs to 14 residues. V shed 5 bases and J shed 2 bases, with 10 bases lying between them. The data are from a study of cytomegalovirus exposure and HLA in healthy donors. The PCR made use of 60 Vbeta and 13 Jbeta primers. Profiled with immunoSEQ multiplex PCR; TCRdb holds only in-frame clones, not every one. This table holds 200,000 or so clones, 82% found once. Study results and caveats: Accurate prediction of HLA-A and HLA-B alleles (for most subjects) was reportedly achieved from TCR beta sequences. Later genetic work tied a missense DCLRE1C variant to beta-chain V and J trimming.

The sequenced material came from PBMCs. This sequence was found in a woman aged 45-59 years in good health and CMV-seropositive. The chain has TRBV7-2 and TRBJ1-3; possible D gene TRBD1, 6 bases. The CDR3 loop reads CASSQGTPGNTIYF. The CDR3 coding sequence is TGTGCCAGCAGCCAGGGGACACCTGGAAACACCATATATTTT.